A single sample is the source of the 2 T cell receptor beta chains below, sequenced in a study of control samples from healthy donors and cancer patients. Here immunoSEQ multiplex PCR was the method, and the copy in TCRdb shows in-frame clones only, minus some. Among about 57,000 clones, 94% were seen once, and the ten largest hold 4%. What was sequenced was blood. All receptors come from a man aged 30 to 39 in good health.

The chain is built from TRBV28 and TRBJ2-1; TRBD2 might be the D (5 bases). In germline, CDR1 is MDHEN, CDR2 SYDVKM. Trimming removed 7 bases at V and 9 bases at J, with 16 bases between. The CDR3 is made up of 13 amino acids. The CDR3, as DNA: TGTGCCAGCATCTCCGCTAGCCCACCTGAGCAGTTCTTC. Encoded protein: CASISASPPEQFF.

The chain has TRBV18 and TRBJ1-3; possible D gene TRBD1, 5 bases. This CDR3 spans 16 amino acids. V shed 4 bases and J shed 0 bases, with 13 bases lying between them. Per the germline V gene, CDR1 is KGHSH and CDR2 is LQKENI. The CDR3 is CASSLGTLGSGNTIYF. The CDR3, as DNA: TGTGCCAGCTCACTCGGGACGTTGGGCTCTGGAAACACCATATATTTT.